The clone carrying this TCR beta chain occurred once. This record belongs to a study of blood T cell repertoires in COVID-19. About the research overall: COVID-19 samples, acute and convalescent, were from the United States, Italy and Spain. T cells, B-cell-depleted T cells, or PBMCs provided the cDNA or gDNA that served as material.

Sequencing was performed with immunoSEQ multiplex PCR; in TCRdb, only in-frame clones are kept and a portion is missing. The sample lists around 420,000 clones, roughly 86% occurring once. This CDR3 comprises 11 residues. Trimming left V 2 bases short and J 9 bases short, with 10 bases between. CDR1 is DFQATT and CDR2 is SNEGSKA in the germline V gene (reference sequence). Participants reported their clinical history, and cohort assignment relied on those reports. Material for sequencing was PBMCs or T cells enriched from blood (not recorded which). V usage is TRBV20-1 and J usage is TRBJ1-1, with D unresolved. This clonotype was obtained from a woman aged 40 to 55 with acute COVID-19. This CDR3 reads CSARKEGQAFF. The CDR3 DNA follows: TGCAGTGCTAGAAAGGAGGGCCAAGCTTTCTTT.